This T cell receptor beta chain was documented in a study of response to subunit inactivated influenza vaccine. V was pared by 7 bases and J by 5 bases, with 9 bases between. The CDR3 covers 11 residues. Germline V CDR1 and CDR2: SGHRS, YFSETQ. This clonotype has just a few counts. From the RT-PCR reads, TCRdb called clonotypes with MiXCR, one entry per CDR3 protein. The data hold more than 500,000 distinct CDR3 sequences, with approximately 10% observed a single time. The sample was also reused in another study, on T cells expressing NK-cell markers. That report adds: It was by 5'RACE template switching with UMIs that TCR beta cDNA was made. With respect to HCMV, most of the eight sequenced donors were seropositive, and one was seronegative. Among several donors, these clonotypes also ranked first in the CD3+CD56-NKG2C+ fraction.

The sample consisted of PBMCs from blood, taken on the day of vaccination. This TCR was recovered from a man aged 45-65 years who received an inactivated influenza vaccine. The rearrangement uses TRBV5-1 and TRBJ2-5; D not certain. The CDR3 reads CASAADETQYF. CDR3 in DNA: TGCGCCAGCGCTGCCGATGAGACCCAGTACTTC.